The 2 T cell receptor beta chains below all came from one sample that was sequenced in a study of shared clonotypes between healthy human individuals. Some clones are missing from TCRdb's copy, which holds only in-frame ones; the method was immunoSEQ multiplex PCR. The sample has roughly 2,300,000 clones; about 90% are singletons. The sample consisted of naive CD4+ T cells from PBMCs. Subset reported: CD45RA+ positively selected. Every receptor here comes from a man aged 18 to 35 in good health. Some clones in this sample may be carry-over from other donors' samples.

This clone was seen more than once but under ten times. The chain recombines TRBV2 with TRBJ2-6; D perhaps matches TRBD1 (5 bases). V shed 5 bases and J shed 0 bases, with 11 bases lying between them. There are 16 residues in the CDR3. CDR1 and CDR2 from the germline V gene are SNHLY and FYNNEI. CDR3 bases: TGTGCCAGCAGTAGGACAAGAGGCTCTGGGGCCAACGTCCTGACTTTC. It is translated as CASSRTRGSGANVLTF.

The rearrangement joins TRBV5-1 to TRBJ1-2; TRBD1 might be the D (5 bases). Germline lookup yields CDR1 SGHRS and CDR2 YFSETQ. CDR3 length: 13 amino acids. The V end was cut by 1 base, the J end by 7 bases, with 11 bases between. The CDR3 spells CASSLTGTAGYTF. DNA of the CDR3: TGCGCCAGCAGCTTGACCGGGACGGCTGGCTACACCTTC.